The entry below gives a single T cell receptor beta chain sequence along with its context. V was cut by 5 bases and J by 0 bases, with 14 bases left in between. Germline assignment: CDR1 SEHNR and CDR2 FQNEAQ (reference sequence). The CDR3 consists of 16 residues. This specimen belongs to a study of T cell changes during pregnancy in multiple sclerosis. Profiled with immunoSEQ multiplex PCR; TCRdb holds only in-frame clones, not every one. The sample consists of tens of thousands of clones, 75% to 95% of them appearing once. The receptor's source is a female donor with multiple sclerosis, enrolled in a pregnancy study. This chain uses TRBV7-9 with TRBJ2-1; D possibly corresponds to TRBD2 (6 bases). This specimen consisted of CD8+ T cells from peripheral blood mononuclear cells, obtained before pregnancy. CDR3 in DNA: TGTGCCAGCAGCCCGGGGGACGGGAGCTCCTACAATGAGCAGTTCTTC. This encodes CASSPGDGSSYNEQFF. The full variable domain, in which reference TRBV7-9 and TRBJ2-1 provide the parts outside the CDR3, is DTGVSQNPRHKITKRGQNVTFRCDPISEHNRLYWYRQTLGQGPEFLTYFQNEAQLEKSRLLSDRFSAERPKGSFSTLEIQRTEQGDSAMYLCASSPGDGSSYNEQFFGPGTRLTVL.